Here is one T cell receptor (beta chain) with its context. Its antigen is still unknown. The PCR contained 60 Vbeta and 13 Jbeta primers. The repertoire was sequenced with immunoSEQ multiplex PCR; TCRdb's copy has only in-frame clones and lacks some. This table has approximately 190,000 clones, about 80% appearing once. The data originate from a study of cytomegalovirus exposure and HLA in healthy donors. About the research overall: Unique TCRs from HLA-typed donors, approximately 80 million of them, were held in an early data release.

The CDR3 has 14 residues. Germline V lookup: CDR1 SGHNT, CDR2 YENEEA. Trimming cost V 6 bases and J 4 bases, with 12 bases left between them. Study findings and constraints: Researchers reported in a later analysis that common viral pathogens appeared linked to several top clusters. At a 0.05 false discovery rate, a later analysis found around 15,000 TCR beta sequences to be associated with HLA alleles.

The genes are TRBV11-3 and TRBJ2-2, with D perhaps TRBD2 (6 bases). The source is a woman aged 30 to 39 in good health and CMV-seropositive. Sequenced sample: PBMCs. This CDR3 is CASSLGGSTGELFF. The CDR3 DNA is TGTGCCAGCAGTCTTGGGGGGAGCACCGGGGAGCTGTTTTTT.